This T cell receptor (beta chain) came from a study of glioma-infiltrating T cells after dendritic cell vaccination. Isocitrate dehydrogenase mutation was absent in all glioblastoma patients. V was pared by 8 bases and J by 1 base, with 8 bases between. The CDR3 loop spans 12 amino acids. Germline assignment: CDR1 MNHNS and CDR2 SASEGT. The immunoSEQ assay amplified TCRB CDR3 from up to roughly 2 ug DNA. This table comes from immunoSEQ multiplex PCR, and its TCRdb copy is limited to in-frame clones, with some not included. This table has about 87,000 clones, roughly 90% appearing once. The input for sequencing was blood, taken before dendritic cell vaccination. This TCR was recovered from a human donor with glioblastoma. The chain couples TRBV6-1 to TRBJ1-2, with D tentatively TRBD1 (5 bases). Here the CDR3 DNA reads TGTGCCAGCTTTCAGGGTAACTATGGCTACACCTTC. This codes for CASFQGNYGYTF.